One sample yielded the 21 T cell receptor beta chains listed below, sequenced in a study of T cells in Graves' hyperthyroidism and ophthalmopathy. TCR beta CDR3 regions were amplified from RNA transcripts. A first-round RT-PCR of the TCR CDR3 used the HTBI primer set. TCRdb analysed the multiplex PCR reads with MiXCR anew, one entry per CDR3 protein. The data show under 650,000 distinct CDR3 sequences, roughly 16% seen once. The sample consisted of blood. The receptors were sampled from a woman in her twenties or thirties with Graves' hyperthyroidism.

A few counts support this clonotype. The chain links TRBV7-3 to TRBJ2-2; D possibly corresponds to TRBD1 (5 bases). Trimming took 3 bases from V and 1 from J, leaving 6 bases between them. Looked up from germline, CDR1 is SGHTA and CDR2 is FQGTGA. This CDR3 has 14 amino acids. CDR3: CASSLTENTGELFF. In nucleotides, the CDR3 is TGTGCCAGCAGCTTGACAGAGAACACCGGGGAGCTGTTTTTT.

At least ten counts were recorded for this clonotype. This CDR3 reads CASSHTGGGQPQHF. DNA for the CDR3: TGTGCCAGCAGCCATACAGGGGGAGGCCAGCCCCAGCATTTT. The chain links TRBV3-1 to TRBJ1-5; the match to TRBD1 covers 8 bases. The germline gives CDR1 LGHDT, CDR2 YNNKEL (reference sequence). The CDR3 runs to 14 residues. After removal of 3 bases from V and 7 bases from J, the junction contained 5 bases not matched to a gene.

In this sample, this clonotype turned up a few times. The rearrangement links TRBV29-1 to TRBJ1-2; possible D gene TRBD1, 5 bases. Looked up from germline, CDR1 is SQVTM and CDR2 is ANQGSEA. This CDR3 has 12 amino acids. Trimming removed 7 bases from V and 7 bases from J, with 16 bases in between. CDR3 nucleotides: TGCAGCGCCAAATGGGACTGGGGTGGCTACACCTTC. Protein: CSAKWDWGGYTF. The entire variable domain, with the rest obtained from reference TRBV29-1 and TRBJ1-2, is as follows: SAVISQKPSRDICQRGTSLTIQCQVDSQVTMMFWYRQQPGQSLTLIATANQGSEATYESGFVIDKFPISRPNLTFSTLTVSNMSPEDSSIYLCSAKWDWGGYTFGSGTRLTVV.

This clonotype was observed a few times. The chain joins TRBV13 to TRBJ2-3, with D tentatively TRBD1 (6 bases). Germline V CDR1 and CDR2: PRHDT, FYEKMQ (reference sequence). The CDR3 runs 16 residues. The V end lost 5 bases, the J end lost 3 bases, and 18 bases lay between the germline ends. The CDR3 protein is CASSDSIGQGTDTQYF. CDR3 sequence (DNA): TGTGCCAGCAGCGACAGTATAGGGCAGGGGACAGATACGCAGTATTTT.

In its sample, this clonotype was seen many times. CDR3 loop: CATSDFSSGIANTGELFF. CDR3 DNA: TGTGCCACCAGTGATTTCTCTAGCGGGATCGCGAACACCGGGGAGCTGTTTTTT. This chain joins TRBV24-1 and TRBJ2-2; 9 bases are shared with TRBD2. Germline values: CDR1 KGHDR, CDR2 SFDVKD. The V and J ends lost 1 base and 0 bases, in that order; junction bases with no gene match: 5. The CDR3 consists of 18 residues.

This clonotype showed up just a few times. The rearrangement uses TRBV2 and TRBJ1-1, with a tentative D call TRBD1 (5 bases). The V end was cut by 4 bases, the J end by 1 base, with 10 bases between. Germline V CDR1 and CDR2: SNHLY, FYNNEI. CDR3 length equals 14 residues. The chain's CDR3 is CASSVRVPNTEAFF. DNA of the CDR3: TGTGCCAGCAGTGTCAGGGTCCCGAACACTGAAGCTTTCTTT.

Concerning this clonotype: It may be a read error: a sequence one base away is much more abundant. The chain is built from TRBV9 and TRBJ2-5; no definite D call. Germline CDR1 SGDLS, CDR2 YYNGEE. The CDR3 contains 16 residues. CDR3 residues: CAGSAGPYPYQETQYF. CDR3 sequence (DNA): TGTGCCGGCAGCGCCGGACCTTACCCGTACCAAGAGACCCAGTACTTC.

This clonotype was seen at least ten times. V is TRBV28 and J is TRBJ2-7, with D uncertain. CDR1 is MDHEN, CDR2 SYDVKM, per germline. The CDR3 runs 12 residues. Trimming left V 3 bases short and J 4 bases short, with 7 bases between. In DNA form, the CDR3 reads TGTGCCAGCAGTTTCACTGATTACGAGCAGTACTTC. Amino acids: CASSFTDYEQYF.

This clonotype was picked up a small number of times. The chain carries TRBV27 and TRBJ1-2; 8 bases agree with TRBD1. The V segment lost 0 bases and the J segment 8 bases; nucleotides outside the gene matches: 8. Germline V gene lookup returns CDR1 MNHEY and CDR2 SMNVEV (reference sequence). CDR3 size: 15 residues. The CDR3 spells CASSLSGGQGNGYTF. The DNA of the CDR3 is TGTGCCAGCAGTTTATCCGGCGGACAGGGTAACGGCTACACCTTC.

The chain uses TRBV24-1 and TRBJ2-1, with 10 bases identical to TRBD2. There are 15 residues in the CDR3. Germline loops: CDR1 KGHDR, CDR2 SFDVKD. Germline trimming cut 6 bases from V and 3 bases from J; bases unmatched to any gene: 4. The CDR3 region is CATSTPSGGYNEQFF. The CDR3 nucleotides are TGTGCCACCAGTACCCCTAGCGGGGGCTACAATGAGCAGTTCTTC.

This clonotype was seen only a few times. The rearrangement joins TRBV5-1 to TRBJ1-3; TRBD1 aligns across 10 bases. The CDR3 consists of 17 residues. The trim removed 2 bases at V and 0 bases at J, leaving 5 bases unmatched. Germline values: CDR1 SGHRS, CDR2 YFSETQ. The CDR3 DNA reads TGCGCCAGCAGCTTAACCGGGACAGGGGACTCTGGAAACACCATATATTTT. This translates into CASSLTGTGDSGNTIYF.

This chain uses TRBV9 with TRBJ1-3, with D unresolved. The length of the CDR3 is 13 residues. Between the trimmed V and J ends, which lost 0 bases and 4 bases, there was a span of 5 bases. The germline CDR1 and CDR2 sequences are SGDLS and YYNGEE. CDR3 sequence reads: CASSVEGGNTIYF. CDR3 nucleotides: TGTGCCAGCAGCGTAGAAGGAGGAAACACCATATATTTT.

This clonotype was seen many times. The chain employs TRBV7-9 and TRBJ2-7, with D possibly matching TRBD1 (5 bases). V lost 7 bases and J lost 1, with 17 bases in between. CDR1 is SEHNR, CDR2 FQNEAQ, per germline (reference sequence). CDR3 length: 15 amino acids. The CDR3: CASTGQGDKSYEQYF. CDR3 DNA: TGTGCCAGCACAGGGCAGGGCGATAAGTCCTACGAGCAGTACTTC.

This clonotype has a count of ten or more. The rearrangement uses TRBV7-3 and TRBJ2-3; TRBD1 agrees at 9 bases. V was clipped by 2 bases and J by 2 bases; unmatched bases: 11. Germline V gene lookup returns CDR1 SGHTA and CDR2 FQGTGA. The CDR3 totals 18 residues. The CDR3 nucleotides read TGTGCCAGCAGCTTAGTAGCATTGGGGACAGGGAACACAGATACGCAGTATTTT. Amino acids: CASSLVALGTGNTDTQYF.

This clonotype was detected ten times or more. The chain couples TRBV20-1 to TRBJ2-7, with 11 bases fitting TRBD1. Germline loops: CDR1 DFQATT, CDR2 SNEGSKA (reference sequence). V lost 6 bases, J lost 1 base, and 8 bases stayed unmatched. CDR3 size: 15 residues. CDR3 coding DNA: TGCAGTGCAAACCCGGGACAGGGGGTTTCCTACGAGCAGTACTTC. It codes for CSANPGQGVSYEQYF.

The DNA for the CDR3 is TGCAGTGCCTTGGGGGACAGCTCCACCGGGGAGCTGTTTTTT. Protein sequence: CSALGDSSTGELFF. The chain carries TRBV20-1 and TRBJ2-2, with 7 bases that match TRBD1. CDR3 length: 14 amino acids. J lost 4 bases, V lost 6 bases, and 8 bases had no gene match. Germline assignment: CDR1 DFQATT and CDR2 SNEGSKA (reference sequence).

This clonotype was detected many times. V and J are TRBV10-3 and TRBJ1-1, with 11 bases matching TRBD1. The germline V gene encodes CDR1 ENHRY and CDR2 SYGVKD. V shed 4 bases and J 7 bases; nucleotides not matched to a gene: 2. The CDR3 contains 13 residues. The CDR3 nucleotides read TGTGCCATCAGTGGGACAGGGGGCGGTGAAGCTTTCTTT. This gives the protein CAISGTGGGEAFF.

The chain employs TRBV4-3 and TRBJ2-7; D possibly corresponds to TRBD2 (6 bases). Germline V CDR1 and CDR2: LGHNA, YSLEER. The germline V and J ends were trimmed by 0 bases and 5 bases, with 14 bases remaining between them. This CDR3 has 15 residues. The CDR3 region is CASSQDGAEGNEQYF. The CDR3 nucleotides read TGCGCCAGCAGCCAAGACGGGGCGGAGGGGAACGAGCAGTACTTC.

The chain links TRBV7-8 to TRBJ2-1; tentative D call: TRBD1 (6 bases). The CDR3 runs 17 residues. Germline CDR1 SGHVS, CDR2 FQNEAQ. V was trimmed by 1 base and J by 3 bases, leaving 16 bases between them. The CDR3 sequence: CASSLVSRHRDYNEQFF. The CDR3, as DNA: TGTGCCAGCAGCTTAGTTAGCCGACACAGGGACTACAATGAGCAGTTCTTC.

Ten or more counts support this clonotype. The CDR3 nucleotides read TGTGCCAGCAGCGCGGATGGGGTGGAGACCCAGTACTTC. Residues: CASSADGVETQYF. J is TRBJ2-5 and V is TRBV6-1; D not certain. V was cut by 6 bases and J by 5 bases, with 13 bases left in between. CDR1 MNHNS and CDR2 SASEGT come from the germline V gene. The CDR3 has 13 residues.

In this sample, this clonotype turned up many times. The V gene is TRBV28, the J gene TRBJ2-2, with D possibly being TRBD2 (6 bases). In germline, CDR1 is MDHEN, CDR2 SYDVKM. Between the trimmed V and J ends, which lost 6 bases and 7 bases, there was a span of 21 bases. The CDR3 runs 16 residues. CDR3 sequence (DNA): TGTGCCAGCAGCCTCATCGCCTCGGAGGGCCACGGGGAGCTGTTTTTT. Protein: CASSLIASEGHGELFF.